A single sample gave rise to the 4 T cell receptor beta chains below, sequenced in a study of shared clonotypes between healthy human individuals. TCRdb's table, derived via immunoSEQ multiplex PCR, lists solely in-frame clones and lacks some. The table shows 1.5 million to 1.9 million clones, with around 98% occurring only once. Source material: naive CD4+ T cells sorted from blood. The subset: CD45RA+ positively selected. Every receptor here comes from a man in his thirties or forties in good health.

The chain's CDR3 is CASSQYFSSGNTIYF. The DNA for the CDR3 is TGTGCCAGCTCACAGTACTTTAGCTCTGGAAACACCATATATTTT. The V and J genes are TRBV18 and TRBJ1-3; D uncertain. From germline, CDR1 is KGHSH and CDR2 LQKENI. V lost 4 bases and J 0 bases, leaving 10 bases between the germline ends. The length of the CDR3 is 15 residues.

The chain recombines TRBV6-5 with TRBJ1-5; weak D call: TRBD1 (6 bases). The CDR3 totals 15 residues. The germline V and J ends were trimmed by 5 bases and 5 bases, with 16 bases remaining between them. The germline V gene has CDR1 MNHEY and CDR2 SVGAGI. The CDR3 DNA is TGTGCCAGCAGTCAATCCGACAGGAAAGATCAGCCCCAGCATTTT. It specifies CASSQSDRKDQPQHF.

This clone was seen just once. The V gene is TRBV7-6, the J gene TRBJ2-2; the match to TRBD2 covers 7 bases. Trimming cost V 5 bases and J 0 bases; bases outside gene matches: 3. Germline CDR1 reads SGHVS; CDR2 reads FNYEAQ. The CDR3 extends over 15 amino acids. The CDR3 DNA reads TGTGCCAGCAGCCACGGGACTACGAACACCGGGGAGCTGTTTTTT. Translated: CASSHGTTNTGELFF.

This rearrangement joins TRBV9 to TRBJ2-7; D uncertain. The V and J ends lost 0 bases and 6 bases respectively, with 4 bases between them. This CDR3 comprises 11 residues. Germline CDR1 SGDLS, CDR2 YYNGEE. CDR3 sequence reads: CASSVGSEQYF. DNA for the CDR3: TGTGCCAGCAGCGTAGGTAGCGAGCAGTACTTC.